One sample yielded the 13 T cell receptor beta chains listed below, sequenced in a study of Ad26.COV2.S vaccination and SARS-CoV-2 variants (dated by TCRdb to about 2021). The meaning of the sample's treatment or condition label: 15 to 20 received Ad26.COV2.S at low or high dose, single or two shots; several received placebo; per-sample allocation not given. For vaccine and placebo recipients, the sequenced repertoires came from samples collected on day 63 after the first injection. The library relied on the immunoSEQ multiplex PCR assay. In TCRdb, the immuneACCESS table is reduced to in-frame sequences with V and J assigned. These tables do not hold every clone; where another copy was compared, an unresolved V gene accounts for under half, and the others remain unexplained. The sample has around 300,000 clones on record, around 90% of them singletons. The ten largest clones add up to 6.4% of the sample.

Sequences were derived from peripheral blood, sampled in a trial of Ad26.COV2.S vaccine versus placebo. These receptors all come from a person aged 18-60 years who received the Ad26.COV2.S COVID-19 vaccine or a placebo.

The rearrangement links TRBV6-5 to TRBJ1-5; D is unresolved. Germline V CDR1 and CDR2: MNHEY, SVGAGI. CDR3 length: 14 amino acids. Between the trimmed V and J ends, which lost 6 bases and 0 bases, there was a span of 9 bases. In DNA, the CDR3 is TGTGCCAGCAGCCCAGACACTAGCAATCAGCCCCAGCATTTT. Residues: CASSPDTSNQPQHF.

V and J are TRBV28 and TRBJ2-6, with 9 positions matching TRBD1. This CDR3 has 19 amino acids. Germline CDR1 reads MDHEN; CDR2 reads SYDVKM. V shed 5 bases, J shed 3 bases, and the junction held 14 bases outside the gene matches. This CDR3 reads CASSTPGQGFFSGANVLTF. As DNA, the CDR3 is TGTGCCAGCAGTACCCCGGGACAGGGTTTCTTTAGTGGGGCCAACGTCCTGACTTTC.

The sample holds one count of this clone. The rearrangement uses TRBV7-9 and TRBJ1-1; possibly TRBD1 for D (6 bases). The CDR3 has 15 residues. Trimming pared 4 bases from V and 7 bases from J, leaving 19 bases between. Germline-derived CDR1 and CDR2 are SEHNR and FQNEAQ (reference sequence). The CDR3 nucleotides are TGTGCCAGCAGCTCCACGGGGGCCGGAGGGAATGAAGCTTTCTTT. Translating it yields CASSSTGAGGNEAFF.

The chain links TRBV7-9 to TRBJ1-2; D ambiguous. Germline CDR1 and CDR2: SEHNR and FQNEAQ (reference sequence). V was cut by 5 bases and J by 0 bases, with 16 bases left in between. This CDR3 contains 16 residues. The DNA for the CDR3 is TGTGCCAGCAGCCCCGACTACGGCAATACTAACTATGGCTACACCTTC. Residues: CASSPDYGNTNYGYTF.

In the case of this clone: This specimen includes other DNA sequences encoding the same CDR3. J is TRBJ1-4 and V is TRBV5-1; 9 bases are a match to TRBD1. Germline loops: CDR1 SGHRS, CDR2 YFSETQ. The V segment lost 0 bases and the J segment 7 bases; nucleotides outside the gene matches: 4. This CDR3 is built from 15 residues. CDR3 amino acids: CASSLGTGGGEKLFF. DNA of the CDR3: TGCGCCAGCAGCTTGGGTACAGGGGGCGGTGAAAAACTGTTTTTT.

This clone was observed a handful of times. Other DNA sequences in this specimen translate into the identical CDR3. The chain joins TRBV5-1 to TRBJ2-7; no clear D gene. The germline V gene encodes CDR1 SGHRS and CDR2 YFSETQ. The length of the CDR3 is 16 residues. V lost 0 bases to trimming and J lost 0 bases, with 13 bases between them. CDR3 DNA: TGCGCCAGCAGCTTGGACCTGGGTTTGGGCTCCTACGAGCAGTACTTC. Protein: CASSLDLGLGSYEQYF.

The chain couples TRBV5-1 to TRBJ2-1, with unresolved D. The ends were cut back, 4 bases at V and 0 bases at J, with 11 bases in the middle. The V gene's germline CDR1 is SGHRS and CDR2 YFSETQ. There are 15 residues in the CDR3. The CDR3 sequence: CASSPPASSYNEQFF. Written as DNA, the CDR3 is TGCGCCAGCAGCCCCCCGGCGAGCTCCTACAATGAGCAGTTCTTC.

V usage is TRBV7-3 and J usage is TRBJ1-2; 8 bases align to TRBD1. The V gene's germline CDR1 is SGHTA and CDR2 FQGTGA. The junction had 4 bases not matched to a gene; V was cut back by 3 bases and J by 4 bases. The length of the CDR3 is 14 residues. The CDR3 region has the DNA TGTGCCAGCAGCTTGACAGGGGCCCCCTATGGCTACACCTTC. It translates to CASSLTGAPYGYTF.

The V gene is TRBV27, the J gene TRBJ2-3; maybe TRBD2 (6 bases). Deletions cut 0 bases from V and 2 bases from J, with 15 bases between. Germline V CDR1 and CDR2: MNHEY, SMNVEV (reference sequence). This CDR3 is 17 amino acids long. The CDR3 DNA sequence: TGTGCCAGCAGTTTATCGGTACGGGGACTCATCACAGATACGCAGTATTTT. Amino acids: CASSLSVRGLITDTQYF.

The CDR3 DNA is TGTGCCTCCCGTTGGAAGCGGGATAGACAGTTCTTC. This codes for CASRWKRDRQFF. The chain links TRBV30 to TRBJ2-1; the match to TRBD2 covers 7 bases. V shed 7 bases, J shed 13 bases, and the junction held 13 bases outside the gene matches. This CDR3 has 12 amino acids. CDR1 is GTSNPN and CDR2 is SVGIG in the germline V gene (reference sequence).

J is TRBJ1-1 and V is TRBV7-6, with 9 bases aligning to TRBD1. With V trimmed by 4 bases and J by 3 bases, 12 bases remained unmatched. The CDR3 runs 17 residues. From germline, CDR1 is SGHVS and CDR2 FNYEAQ. CDR3 loop: CASSSLTGGWGDTEAFF. CDR3 nucleotide sequence: TGTGCCAGCAGCTCACTTACAGGGGGCTGGGGGGACACTGAAGCTTTCTTT.

This clone came up a few times. The rearrangement joins TRBV30 to TRBJ1-3, with D hard to call. This CDR3 is 14 amino acids long. The V end was cut by 5 bases, the J end by 4 bases, with 15 bases between. Germline V lookup: CDR1 GTSNPN, CDR2 SVGIG (reference sequence). CDR3 DNA: TGTGCCTGGTCCCTTAGGAATCCCGGAAACACCATATATTTT. This sequence encodes CAWSLRNPGNTIYF.

Only one count was recorded for this clone. The rearrangement links TRBV4-3 to TRBJ2-2; D ambiguous. Trimming left V 3 bases short and J 6 bases short, with 8 bases between. CDR3 size: 13 residues. In germline, CDR1 is LGHNA, CDR2 YSLEER. CDR3 loop: CASSHVRAGELFF. In nucleotides, the CDR3 is TGCGCCAGCAGCCACGTACGGGCCGGGGAGCTGTTTTTT.